This T cell receptor beta chain was identified during a study of cytomegalovirus exposure and HLA in healthy donors. Overall study results and limits: It was confirmed in vitro that a few of the CMV-associated chains were specific for CMV antigens. Most TCR sequences were uncommon, yet certain public TCRs appeared in many donors.

As regards this clone: Its antigen is as yet unknown.

The data were produced by immunoSEQ multiplex PCR, yet TCRdb's version contains in-frame clones alone and is incomplete. Of hundreds of thousands of clones in the sample, about nine tenths are singletons; the top ten hold 3.1%. CDR1 and CDR2 (germline): LNHNV, YYDKDF (reference sequence). The CDR3 runs 15 residues. V was trimmed by 0 bases and J by 6 bases, leaving 12 bases between them. The receptor was isolated from a woman between 25 and 40 years old in good health and CMV-seronegative. The V call is TRBV15, the J call TRBJ2-1; TRBD2 might be the D (5 bases). The sample consisted of PBMCs. DNA for the CDR3: TGTGCCACCAGCAGAGATTTGGCTAGCAGCAATGAGCAGTTCTTC. This encodes CATSRDLASSNEQFF.